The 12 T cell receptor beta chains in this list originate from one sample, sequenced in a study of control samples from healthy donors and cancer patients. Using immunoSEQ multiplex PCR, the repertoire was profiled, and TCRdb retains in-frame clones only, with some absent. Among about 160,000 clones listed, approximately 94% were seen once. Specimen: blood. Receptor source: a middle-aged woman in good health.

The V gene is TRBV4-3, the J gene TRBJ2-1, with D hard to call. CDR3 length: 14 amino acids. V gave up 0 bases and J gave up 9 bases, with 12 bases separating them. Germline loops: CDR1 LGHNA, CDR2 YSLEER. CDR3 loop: CASSQEAPAVEQFF. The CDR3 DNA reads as TGCGCCAGCAGCCAAGAGGCCCCCGCCGTTGAGCAGTTCTTC.

This chain's CDR3 is CASSVGEGGAKNIQYF. The CDR3 DNA sequence: TGTGCCAGCAGCGTAGGGGAGGGCGGCGCCAAAAACATTCAGTACTTC. V usage is TRBV9 and J usage is TRBJ2-4, with 7 bases identical to TRBD2. The CDR3 loop spans 16 amino acids. The V gene's germline CDR1 is SGDLS and CDR2 YYNGEE. The J segment lost 1 base and the V segment lost 0 bases, leaving 4 bases of the junction unmatched.

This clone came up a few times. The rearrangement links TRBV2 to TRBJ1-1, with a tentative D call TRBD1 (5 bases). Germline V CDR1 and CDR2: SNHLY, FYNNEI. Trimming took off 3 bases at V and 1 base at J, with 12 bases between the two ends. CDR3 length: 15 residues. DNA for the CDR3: TGTGCCAGCAGTGATCACAGGTTTAAGAACACTGAAGCTTTCTTT. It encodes CASSDHRFKNTEAFF.

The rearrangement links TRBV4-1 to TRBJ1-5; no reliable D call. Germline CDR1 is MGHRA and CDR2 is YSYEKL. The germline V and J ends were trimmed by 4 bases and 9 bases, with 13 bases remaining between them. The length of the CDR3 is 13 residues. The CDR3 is CASSPKDGAPQHF. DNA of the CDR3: TGCGCCAGCAGCCCCAAAGATGGAGCGCCCCAGCATTTT.

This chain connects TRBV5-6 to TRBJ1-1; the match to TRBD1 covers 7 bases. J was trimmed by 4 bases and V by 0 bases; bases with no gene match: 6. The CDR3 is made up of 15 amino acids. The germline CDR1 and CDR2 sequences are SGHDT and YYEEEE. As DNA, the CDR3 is TGTGCCAGCAGCTTGGTGCCAGGGGGAGGCACTGAAGCTTTCTTT. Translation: CASSLVPGGGTEAFF.

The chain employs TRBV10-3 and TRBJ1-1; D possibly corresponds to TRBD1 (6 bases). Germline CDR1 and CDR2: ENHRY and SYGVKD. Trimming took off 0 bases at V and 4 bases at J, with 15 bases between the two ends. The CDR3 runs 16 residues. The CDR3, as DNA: TGTGCCATCAGTGAGTCCAGGCAGGGCAGGGGCACTGAAGCTTTCTTT. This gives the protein CAISESRQGRGTEAFF.

This CDR3 is CASSYAEGNTIYF. CDR3 in DNA: TGTGCCAGCAGTTACGCCGAGGGAAACACCATATATTTT. The V gene is TRBV6-6, the J gene TRBJ1-3, with D unresolved. Trimming left V 2 bases short and J 4 bases short, with 6 bases between. Germline V gene sequence: CDR1 MNHNY, CDR2 SVGAGI (reference sequence). This CDR3 has 13 amino acids.

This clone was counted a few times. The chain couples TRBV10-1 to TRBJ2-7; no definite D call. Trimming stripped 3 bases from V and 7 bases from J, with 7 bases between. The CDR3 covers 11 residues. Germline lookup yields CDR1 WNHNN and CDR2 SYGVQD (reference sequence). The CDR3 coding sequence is TGCGCCAGCAGTGAAAACGGAGAGCAGTACTTC. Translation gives CASSENGEQYF.

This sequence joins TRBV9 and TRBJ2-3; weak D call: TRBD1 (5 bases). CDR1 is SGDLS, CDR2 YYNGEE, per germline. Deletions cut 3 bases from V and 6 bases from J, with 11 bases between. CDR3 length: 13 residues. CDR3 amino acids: CASSGGYRDTQYF. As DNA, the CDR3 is TGTGCCAGCAGCGGAGGATACAGGGATACGCAGTATTTT.

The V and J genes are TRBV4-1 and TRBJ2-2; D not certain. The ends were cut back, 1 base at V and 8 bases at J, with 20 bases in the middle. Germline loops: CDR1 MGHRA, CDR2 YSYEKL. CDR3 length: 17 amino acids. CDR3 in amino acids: CASSQGTGGRSTGELFF. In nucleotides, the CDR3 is TGCGCCAGCAGCCAAGGTACGGGTGGTCGATCGACTGGGGAGCTGTTTTTT.

The CDR3 DNA reads as TGTGCCAGTTCCGGGACAGGGGGACCCGGGGAGCTGTTTTTT. This codes for CASSGTGGPGELFF. The chain links TRBV9 to TRBJ2-2; 11 positions agree with TRBD1. Germline CDR1 is SGDLS and CDR2 is YYNGEE. CDR3 size: 14 residues. V trimming: 8 bases; J trimming: 6 bases; junction bases outside the gene matches: 6.

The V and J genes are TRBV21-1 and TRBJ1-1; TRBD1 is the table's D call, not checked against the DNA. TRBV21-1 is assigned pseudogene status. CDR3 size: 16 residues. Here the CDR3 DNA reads TGTGCCAGCAGCAATTATTGGGACGATCCAGGGGCTGAAGCTTTCTTT. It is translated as CASSNYWDDPGAEAFF.